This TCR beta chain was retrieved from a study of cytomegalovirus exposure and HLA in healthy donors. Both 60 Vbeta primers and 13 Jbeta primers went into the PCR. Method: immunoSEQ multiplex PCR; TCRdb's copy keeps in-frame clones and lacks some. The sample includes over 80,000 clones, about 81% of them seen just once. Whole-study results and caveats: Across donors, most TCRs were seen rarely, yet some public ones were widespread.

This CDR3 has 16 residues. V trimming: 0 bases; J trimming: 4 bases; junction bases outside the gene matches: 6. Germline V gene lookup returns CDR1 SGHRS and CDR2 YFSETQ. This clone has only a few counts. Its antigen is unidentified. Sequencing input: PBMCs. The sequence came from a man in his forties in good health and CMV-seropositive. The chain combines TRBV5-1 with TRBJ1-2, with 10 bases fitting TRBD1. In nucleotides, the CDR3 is TGCGCCAGCAGCTTGGCCGGGACAGGGGACGGCTATGGCTACACCTTC. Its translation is CASSLAGTGDGYGYTF.